Below are 28 T cell receptor beta chains sequenced from a single sample in a study of cytomegalovirus exposure and HLA in healthy donors. Researchers ran the PCR with 60 Vbeta and 13 Jbeta primers. The repertoire was sequenced with immunoSEQ multiplex PCR; TCRdb's copy has only in-frame clones and lacks some. The table lists 150,000 to 200,000 clones, about 80% of them singletons. Sequenced material: PBMCs. The source is a woman aged 25 to 45 in good health and CMV-seropositive.

The V gene is TRBV6-1, the J gene TRBJ1-2, with 7 bases that match TRBD1. The CDR3 contains 14 residues. Germline values: CDR1 MNHNS, CDR2 SASEGT. The V and J ends lost 4 bases and 4 bases, in that order; junction bases with no gene match: 6. This CDR3 reads CASSAGTAFYGYTF. CDR3 DNA: TGTGCCAGCAGTGCCGGGACAGCCTTCTATGGCTACACCTTC.

The rearrangement joins TRBV9 to TRBJ1-6; D is undetermined. The CDR3 is made up of 17 amino acids. Germline V gene sequence: CDR1 SGDLS, CDR2 YYNGEE. The V and J ends lost 0 bases and 0 bases respectively, with 10 bases between them. The CDR3 bases are TGTGCCAGCAGCGTAGCGGGTCAGAGCTCCTATAATTCACCCCTCCACTTT. It translates to CASSVAGQSSYNSPLHF.

The genes are TRBV29-1 and TRBJ2-3, with D possibly being TRBD1 (6 bases). V lost 7 bases, J lost 0 bases, and 17 bases lay in between. Germline V lookup: CDR1 SQVTM, CDR2 ANQGSEA. The CDR3 length is 15 residues. DNA of the CDR3: TGCAGCGATACGCGGACAGATATTAGCACAGATACGCAGTATTTT. This encodes CSDTRTDISTDTQYF.

The J gene is TRBJ1-5, the V gene TRBV30; no clear D. The CDR3 loop spans 13 amino acids. Germline CDR1 reads GTSNPN; CDR2 reads SVGIG (reference sequence). V gave up 1 base and J gave up 6 bases, with 10 bases separating them. DNA of the CDR3: TGTGCCTGGAGTGCAGAGGGAGGTCAGCCCCAGCATTTT. Translating it yields CAWSAEGGQPQHF.

The V call is TRBV4-1, the J call TRBJ2-1; D not resolved. The length of the CDR3 is 15 residues. Trimming stripped 0 bases from V and 0 bases from J, with 6 bases between. The germline V gene has CDR1 MGHRA and CDR2 YSYEKL. Here the CDR3 reads CASSQEYTSYNEQFF. The CDR3 coding sequence is TGCGCCAGCAGCCAAGAGTACACCTCCTACAATGAGCAGTTCTTC.

This clone was counted between two and nine times. The chain combines TRBV9 with TRBJ2-1; D is unresolved. Per germline, CDR1 SGDLS and CDR2 YYNGEE. With 1 base removed from V and 2 bases from J, the gap between germline ends came to 4 bases. The CDR3 is 13 residues long. The CDR3 DNA reads as TGTGCCAGCAGCGTACAGACCTACAATGAGCAGTTCTTC. Its protein product is CASSVQTYNEQFF.

The rearrangement uses TRBV10-1 and TRBJ1-2; D is unresolved. V lost 0 bases and J lost 4, with 6 bases in between. There are 13 residues in the CDR3. Germline V gives CDR1 WNHNN, CDR2 SYGVQD (reference sequence). The CDR3 region has the DNA TGCGCCAGCAGTGAGTCCGGTCGCTATGGCTACACCTTC. This gives the protein CASSESGRYGYTF.

The chain employs TRBV27 and TRBJ2-3; D may be TRBD2 (5 bases). Trimming took 3 bases from V and 4 from J, leaving 14 bases between them. CDR3 length: 15 amino acids. Germline CDR1 and CDR2: MNHEY and SMNVEV (reference sequence). This CDR3 reads CASSFAGMFADTQYF. Here the CDR3 DNA reads TGTGCCAGCAGTTTCGCCGGGATGTTCGCAGATACGCAGTATTTT.

V gene TRBV7-9 combines with J gene TRBJ2-7, with TRBD2 identical over 7 bases. CDR1 is SEHNR and CDR2 is FQNEAQ in the germline V gene (reference sequence). This CDR3 comprises 13 residues. V dropped 4 bases and J dropped 5; count of bases not matched to a gene: 5. This CDR3 is CASSSRLADEQYF. CDR3 bases: TGTGCCAGCAGCTCAAGACTAGCCGACGAGCAGTACTTC.

This clone was counted a single time. The V call is TRBV15, the J call TRBJ1-2; 12 nucleotides agree with TRBD1. V shed 5 bases and J 4 bases; nucleotides not matched to a gene: 8. From germline, CDR1 is LNHNV and CDR2 YYDKDF (reference sequence). The CDR3 totals 16 residues. DNA for the CDR3: TGTGCCACCAGCGGGGGGACAGGGGGCCGTCCCTATGGCTACACCTTC. Protein product: CATSGGTGGRPYGYTF. Full variable domain (missing parts from reference TRBV15 and TRBJ1-2): DAMVIQNPRYQVTQFGKPVTLSCSQTLNHNVMYWYQQKSSQAPKLLFHYYDKDFNNEADTPDNFQSRRPNTSFCFLDIRSPGLGDTAMYLCATSGGTGGRPYGYTFGSGTRLTVV.

V gene TRBV25-1 combines with J gene TRBJ1-2; possible D gene TRBD1, 6 bases. V was clipped by 4 bases and J by 3 bases, with 18 bases between them. CDR3 length: 16 residues. Germline CDR1 MGHDK, CDR2 SYGVNS. CDR3: CASSADYTGIHYGYTF. CDR3 nucleotides: TGTGCCAGCAGTGCAGACTACACAGGGATTCACTATGGCTACACCTTC.

The genes are TRBV11-3 and TRBJ1-1; 7 bases fit TRBD1. The trim removed 5 bases at V and 1 base at J, leaving 4 bases unmatched. There are 14 residues in the CDR3. Looked up from germline, CDR1 is SGHNT and CDR2 is YENEEA. CDR3 loop: CASSQGQANTEAFF. The CDR3 coding sequence is TGTGCCAGCAGCCAAGGACAGGCGAACACTGAAGCTTTCTTT.

Written as DNA, the CDR3 is TGTGCCAGCATAGCAGAAGGACTAGCGGGGCGAGAGACCCAGTACTTC. Translating gives CASIAEGLAGRETQYF. The chain carries TRBV2 and TRBJ2-5, with 12 bases aligning to TRBD2. Unmatched junction bases numbered 10, after V lost 7 bases and J lost 4 bases. The CDR3 is 16 residues long. In germline, CDR1 is SNHLY, CDR2 FYNNEI.

The genes are TRBV27 and TRBJ2-2, with a possible D match to TRBD1 (5 bases). The CDR3 runs 16 residues. The germline V gene encodes CDR1 MNHEY and CDR2 SMNVEV (reference sequence). Trimming left V 5 bases short and J 1 base short, with 14 bases between. The DNA for the CDR3 is TGTGCCAGCAGTCCGCGACAGATCGTGAACACCGGGGAGCTGTTTTTT. Protein sequence: CASSPRQIVNTGELFF.

The chain carries TRBV10-1 and TRBJ2-7; 9 positions agree with TRBD1. This CDR3 is 17 amino acids long. Per the germline V gene, CDR1 is WNHNN and CDR2 is SYGVQD (reference sequence). V dropped 4 bases and J dropped 0; count of bases not matched to a gene: 10. This chain's CDR3 is CASSGQGDRQSSYEQYF. CDR3 DNA sequence: TGCGCCAGCAGTGGACAGGGGGATCGACAAAGCTCCTACGAGCAGTACTTC.

The rearrangement joins TRBV6-1 to TRBJ2-4, with 7 nucleotides matching TRBD2. The V gene's germline CDR1 is MNHNS and CDR2 SASEGT. The CDR3 is 13 residues long. V shed 8 bases and J 8 bases; nucleotides not matched to a gene: 9. The CDR3 nucleotides read TGTGCCAGCCTGGGGGGGGGTATATACATTCAGTACTTC. Encoded protein: CASLGGGIYIQYF.

The rearrangement links TRBV11-2 to TRBJ1-1; D remains unclear. CDR1 is SGHAT and CDR2 is FQNNGV in the germline V gene. V gave up 5 bases and J gave up 1 base, with 11 bases separating them. CDR3 length: 14 residues. The CDR3 sequence: CASSLRPGNTEAFF. The CDR3 region has the DNA TGTGCCAGCAGCCTTAGGCCGGGGAACACTGAAGCTTTCTTT.

The chain employs TRBV28 and TRBJ2-6; D may be TRBD1 (5 bases). V shed 4 bases and J shed 0 bases, with 7 bases lying between them. The CDR3 runs to 15 residues. The V gene's germline CDR1 is MDHEN and CDR2 SYDVKM. The CDR3 region is CASSYQGSGANVLTF. CDR3 DNA: TGTGCCAGCAGTTACCAGGGCTCTGGGGCCAACGTCCTGACTTTC.

This clone was recorded once. The chain uses TRBV15 and TRBJ2-7; 7 bases fit TRBD1. V shed 0 bases and J 1 base; nucleotides not matched to a gene: 3. This CDR3 is 15 amino acids long. Germline V gene data show CDR1 as LNHNV and CDR2 as YYDKDF (reference sequence). This CDR3 is CATSREGTASYEQYF. Here the CDR3 DNA reads TGTGCCACCAGCAGAGAGGGGACAGCGTCCTACGAGCAGTACTTC.

The gene calls are TRBV5-4 and TRBJ2-1, with D perhaps matching TRBD2 (6 bases). CDR1 is SGHNT, CDR2 YYREEE, per germline (reference sequence). The V and J ends lost 4 bases and 0 bases respectively, with 14 bases between them. This CDR3 has 16 residues. The CDR3 DNA is TGTGCCAGCAGCCCCGGAGGGTCTTTCTCCTACAATGAGCAGTTCTTC. Its protein product is CASSPGGSFSYNEQFF.

This clone has only one observation. The chain combines TRBV28 with TRBJ1-6; D possibly corresponds to TRBD1 (6 bases). Germline V CDR1 and CDR2: MDHEN, SYDVKM. The V gene lost 7 bases and the J gene lost 4 bases, with 17 bases spanning the gap. The CDR3 is 16 amino acids. The CDR3 protein is CASTSPGTRYNSPLHF. The CDR3 nucleotides are TGTGCCAGCACCAGTCCCGGGACAAGGTATAATTCACCCCTCCACTTT.

The table lists this clone with a few counts. The V and J genes are TRBV5-6 and TRBJ1-5, with D maybe TRBD1 (5 bases). CDR3 length equals 16 residues. Germline V gene lookup returns CDR1 SGHDT and CDR2 YYEEEE. Trimming removed 3 bases from V and 1 base from J, with 14 bases in between. The CDR3 nucleotides read TGTGCCAGCAGCTCTCGTGGGGGGTTCAGCAATCAGCCCCAGCATTTT. It yields the protein CASSSRGGFSNQPQHF.

This chain connects TRBV6-5 to TRBJ1-2, with a possible D match to TRBD1 (6 bases). The CDR3 is made up of 14 amino acids. The ends were cut back, 0 bases at V and 7 bases at J, with 12 bases in the middle. Germline V gives CDR1 MNHEY, CDR2 SVGAGI. CDR3 loop: CASSYSMGASGYTF. CDR3 DNA sequence: TGTGCCAGCAGTTACTCGATGGGGGCTAGTGGCTACACCTTC.

The chain employs TRBV7-9 and TRBJ2-5; 8 bases line up with TRBD1. CDR3 size: 15 residues. The trim removed 5 bases at V and 0 bases at J, leaving 5 bases unmatched. CDR1 is SEHNR and CDR2 is FQNEAQ in the germline V gene (reference sequence). The CDR3 sequence is CASSIRGRDQETQYF. The CDR3 DNA sequence: TGTGCCAGCAGCATCAGGGGGCGCGACCAAGAGACCCAGTACTTC.

This sequence joins TRBV5-1 and TRBJ2-1; TRBD2 agrees at 12 bases. V lost 2 bases, J lost 5 bases, and 5 bases stayed unmatched. Germline CDR1 is SGHRS and CDR2 is YFSETQ. The CDR3 has 16 amino acids. The DNA for the CDR3 is TGCGCCAGCAGCTTTACTAGCGGGGGGCGTAACAATGAGCAGTTCTTC. It specifies CASSFTSGGRNNEQFF.

The V gene is TRBV23-1, the J gene TRBJ1-4; D gene unclear. TRBV23-1 is marked as an open reading frame, function uncertain. The CDR3 sequence is 14 residues long. The V and J ends lost 2 bases and 5 bases respectively, with 9 bases between them. The CDR3 sequence: CASSQIGENEKLFF. The CDR3 coding sequence is TGCGCCAGCAGTCAAATCGGGGAGAATGAAAAACTGTTTTTT.

This chain uses TRBV10-1 with TRBJ1-1; tentatively, D is TRBD1 (5 bases). Trimming took 2 bases from V and 6 from J, leaving 13 bases between them. Per germline, CDR1 WNHNN and CDR2 SYGVQD (reference sequence). This CDR3 is 14 amino acids long. As DNA, the CDR3 is TGCGCCAGCAGTGAGGCTGGGGGGTTCGCTGAAGCTTTCTTT. Translated: CASSEAGGFAEAFF.

This clone was observed a single time. This chain connects TRBV9 to TRBJ2-5; possibly TRBD2 for D (7 bases). This CDR3 is 15 amino acids long. With 7 bases removed from V and 2 bases from J, the gap between germline ends came to 18 bases. The germline V gene encodes CDR1 SGDLS and CDR2 YYNGEE. The CDR3: CASGRGGVTQETQYF. The CDR3 DNA sequence: TGTGCCAGCGGAAGGGGGGGGGTGACTCAAGAGACCCAGTACTTC.